This T cell receptor (beta chain) was obtained from a study of T cells in localized non-small cell lung cancer (dated by TCRdb to 2020 to 2021). In the study overall: The study analyzed T cell repertoires of hundreds of early-stage NSCLC patients, comparing tumors and uninvolved tumor-adjacent lungs. The cohort was made up of approximately 250 treatment-naive NSCLC patients whose localized lung tumors had been resected. Of the NSCLC patients, fewer than 150 were male and about a hundred were female, and the mean age was approximately 69 years. Beyond this particular receptor, the publication reports: Because the study design was exploratory, TCR variables were selected using unadjusted p-values without false-discovery rate correction. Uninvolved tumor-adjacent lung showed the highest T cell clonality, higher than tumor, which suggests more focused antigenic responses in the adjacent lung. Multi-region tumor sequencing was not performed, so intratumor heterogeneity could not be excluded. Of the top 100 tumor clones, a median of about 53 were detected in paired uninvolved adjacent lung; about 28 were also among that lung's top 100. Longer overall survival was associated with higher blood T cell density, whereas shorter survival was associated with higher adjacent-lung clonality.

The immunoSEQ Assay was used to sequence TCR beta CDR3 regions from DNA. The paper's data handling went like this. To compute T cell density, TCR beta template counts were normalized to usable DNA, which was estimated by amplifying housekeeping genes. Using the preseqR package, richness was estimated by extrapolating to 120,000 templates for tissue samples and 400,000 templates for PBMC samples. Clonality was defined as one minus Pielou's evenness. To identify tissue-enriched TCRs, differential abundance testing was run on productive amino-acid clonotypes with a minimum total count of 5 and an alpha of 0.1. The Jaccard Index and the Morisita Overlap Index were used to quantify repertoire overlap between compartments. TCR beta CDR3s were clustered by GLIPH together with public tetramer-defined viral CDR3s, and at least three viral sequences plus V-gene enrichment were required for viral motifs. The immuneACCESS repertoire file appears here via TCRdb, limited to in-frame rearrangements. These files lack a portion of the clones; in checked studies, under half of the deficit traces to unresolved V genes, and the cause of the others is not known. That table furnishes V, J and clone size, whereas the DNA furnished D and trimming. The sample table records about 24,000 clones; approximately 83% of these occur just once. The ten largest clonotypes hold roughly 5.9% of the sample.

CDR1 and CDR2 are read off the germline V gene as SGHRS and YFSETQ. Taken from cysteine to phenylalanine, the CDR3 has 15 residues. The DNA shown is the 45-base CDR3, in frame from base 1. Trimming at the junction amounts to 1 base on V and 2 bases on J, and the germline ends lie 9 bases apart. At diagnosis, peripheral blood, uninvolved tumor-adjacent lung and tumor were collected and were preserved as a mix of fresh-frozen and FFPE material. For TCR repertoire profiling, blood samples were analyzed as peripheral blood mononuclear cells. With regard to this clone: It lacks a known antigen. Nothing much larger sits one base from this clone, and base qualities are not available.

Source: peripheral blood, taken before any cancer treatment. The V and J genes are TRBV5-1 and TRBJ1-4; the D gene is possibly TRBD1, with 5 bases matching. This sequence originates from a male donor aged 60 or older with stage II squamous cell lung carcinoma. The nucleotide sequence reads as follows: TGCGCCAGCAGCTTGAGGGGCGGCACTAATGAAAAACTGTTTTTT. Translated, this gives CASSLRGGTNEKLFF.